This TCR beta chain was recovered during a study of blood T cell repertoires in COVID-19. The CDR3 has 13 amino acids. Looked up from germline, CDR1 is MNHEY and CDR2 is SMNVEV (reference sequence). Germline trimming cut 7 bases from V and 3 bases from J; bases unmatched to any gene: 5. Repertoires were generated with immunoSEQ multiplex PCR, while TCRdb's copy carries only in-frame clones and drops some. The table has about 170,000 clones, 80% to 85% seen once; the top ten hold roughly a tenth. The chain uses TRBV27 and TRBJ1-1; TRBD1 agrees at 7 bases. The sequence was collected from an older man with active or convalescent COVID-19. The sequenced sample was peripheral blood. The CDR3, as DNA: TGTGCCAGCACGACAGGGAGTTACACTGAAGCTTTCTTT. This codes for CASTTGSYTEAFF.